This entry is about one T cell receptor beta chain. These data are taken from a study of technical replicates of blood from several donors. Clones were sequenced by immunoSEQ multiplex PCR, and TCRdb holds only the in-frame ones, with some missing. The sample carries about 93,000 clones, approximately 95% recorded once. The CDR3 has 13 amino acids. The V gene end was trimmed by 1 base and the J gene end by 3 bases; junction bases not matched to a gene: 0. Per germline, CDR1 SGDLS and CDR2 YYNGEE. Source material: T cells isolated from PBMCs. The clonotype was recovered from a human donor in good health. The chain links TRBV9 to TRBJ2-7, with 8 bases identical to TRBD1. The CDR3 sequence: CASSVTGGYEQYF. CDR3 coding DNA: TGTGCCAGCAGCGTAACAGGGGGCTACGAGCAGTACTTC.